The clone carrying this T cell receptor (beta chain) has ten or more counts. The data belong to a study of T-cell memory formation after mild COVID-19. V was pared by 4 bases and J by 4 bases, with 10 bases between. CDR1 and CDR2 (germline): DFQATT, SNEGSKA (reference sequence). The CDR3 consists of 12 residues. TCRdb passed the 5' RACE reads through MiXCR, listing each CDR3 protein once. The sample holds tens of thousands of distinct CDR3 sequences; over 9% are singletons and the top ten take around 25%. The V call is TRBV20-1, the J call TRBJ2-5, with D possibly called TRBD1 or TRBD2 (5 bases each). This clonotype was obtained from a man in his late teens or twenties who had mild COVID-19 (a few samples of this study predate the infection). Cell type and time point are not known. Input material: PBMCs or a T cell subset sorted from them (not recorded which). CDR3 coding DNA: TGCAGTGCTACAGAGGGGCTAGAGACCCAGTACTTC. Translated: CSATEGLETQYF.